This T cell receptor beta chain came from a study of CXCR3-negative and CXCR3-positive naive CD8 T cells. The study, taken as a whole, reports: Memory CD8+ T cell repertoires were far less diverse than both naive subsets. Partly lower CXCR3 expression followed cryopreservation, and most assays relied on fresh PBMCs. When CXCR3-positive naive cells were set against CXCR3-negative naive cells, the former had more hydrophobic TRB CDR3s.

Measured by frequency, this clonotype is medium-sized. As yet, its antigen is unknown. There are 13 residues in the CDR3. The germline gives CDR1 SQVTM, CDR2 ANQGSEA. The authors made the TRB cDNA libraries by 5' RACE using UMI labels. One entry per CDR3 protein, without DNA, is what TCRdb gives after re-calling the 5' RACE reads. The repertoire table contains about 5,500 distinct CDR3 sequences. This TCR was recovered from a human donor in good health. Some clones in this sample may be carry-over from other donors' samples. The chain has TRBV29-1 and TRBJ1-1; the TCRdb call, TRBD1, lacks DNA for checking. The specimen was naive CXCR3- CD8+ T cells from blood. Subset in this sample: CD45RO-CCR7+CD27+CD95- naive CD8+ T cells lacking CXCR3 (TNR3-). The CDR3 is CSVWATANTEAFF. Looking up the rest from reference TRBV29-1 and TRBJ1-1 gives the full variable domain: SAVISQKPSRDICQRGTSLTIQCQVDSQVTMMFWYRQQPGQSLTLIATANQGSEATYESGFVIDKFPISRPNLTFSTLTVSNMSPEDSSIYLCSVWATANTEAFFGQGTRLTVV.